The 24 T cell receptor beta chains below were found in one sample sequenced in a study of blood T cell repertoires in COVID-19. Assay: immunoSEQ multiplex PCR; the TCRdb copy retains only in-frame clones and omits some. This sample carries about 50,000 clones, approximately 87% of them seen once, and the ten largest clones take 5.5% to 7%. The sequenced material came from peripheral blood. The receptors shown here come from a woman aged 60-70 years with acute or convalescent COVID-19.

The CDR3 sequence is CASSPGVGAHQPQHF. The DNA for the CDR3 is TGTGCCAGCAGTCCCGGGGTGGGGGCCCATCAGCCCCAGCATTTT. This chain joins TRBV27 and TRBJ1-5, with a weak D call TRBD1 (6 bases). Trimming took off 5 bases at V and 5 bases at J, with 16 bases between the two ends. CDR3 length: 15 residues. Germline values: CDR1 MNHEY, CDR2 SMNVEV (reference sequence).

The chain couples TRBV7-9 to TRBJ1-4; no clear D gene. V was pared by 3 bases and J by 4 bases, with 9 bases between. This CDR3 is 14 amino acids long. Germline lookup yields CDR1 SEHNR and CDR2 FQNEAQ (reference sequence). CDR3 residues: CASSLSRDNEKLFF. The CDR3 DNA is TGTGCCAGCAGCTTGTCTCGCGATAATGAAAAACTGTTTTTT.

The V call is TRBV18, the J call TRBJ1-1, with D maybe TRBD1 (5 bases). Germline V gene data show CDR1 as KGHSH and CDR2 as LQKENI. V shed 6 bases and J shed 4 bases, with 18 bases lying between them. This CDR3 spans 15 amino acids. The CDR3 DNA reads TGTGCCAGCTCCGCCTCACCAGGGCAGGGCACTGAAGCTTTCTTT. This translates into CASSASPGQGTEAFF.

The gene calls are TRBV27 and TRBJ2-1, with D unclear. CDR3 length equals 11 residues. V was cut by 6 bases and J by 9 bases, with 9 bases left in between. Germline V gene data show CDR1 as MNHEY and CDR2 as SMNVEV (reference sequence). The CDR3 region has the DNA TGTGCCAGCAGCAGGTTGGGTGAGCAGTTCTTC. Protein product: CASSRLGEQFF.

V usage is TRBV7-9 and J usage is TRBJ1-6; maybe TRBD1 (5 bases). Germline CDR1 SEHNR, CDR2 FQNEAQ (reference sequence). The CDR3 contains 13 residues. The V end lost 5 bases, the J end lost 11 bases, and 13 bases lay between the germline ends. The CDR3 sequence is CASSPAGPTPLHF. The CDR3 coding sequence is TGTGCCAGCAGCCCCGCGGGGCCGACACCCCTCCACTTT.

This clone was observed a single time. V is TRBV5-6 and J is TRBJ1-3, with D unclear. CDR1 SGHDT and CDR2 YYEEEE come from the germline V gene. V was clipped by 4 bases and J by 1 base, with 12 bases between them. The CDR3 consists of 15 residues. The CDR3: CASSERARSGNTIYF. The CDR3 region has the DNA TGTGCCAGCAGCGAGAGAGCGAGATCTGGAAACACCATATATTTT.

The CDR3: CASSSNPGHFYGYTF. Written as DNA, the CDR3 is TGTGCCAGCAGCTCGAATCCGGGACACTTCTATGGCTACACCTTC. V is TRBV5-6 and J is TRBJ1-2, with a weak D call TRBD1 (6 bases). Germline V gene sequence: CDR1 SGHDT, CDR2 YYEEEE. The CDR3 contains 15 residues. V was cut by 3 bases and J by 4 bases, with 16 bases left in between.

This clone was observed once. V gene TRBV7-6 combines with J gene TRBJ2-1; tentatively, D is TRBD2 (5 bases). Germline CDR1 reads SGHVS; CDR2 reads FNYEAQ. The CDR3 has 14 residues. The V and J ends lost 8 bases and 4 bases respectively, with 15 bases between them. CDR3 residues: CASLESRDYNEQFF. In nucleotides, the CDR3 is TGTGCCAGCCTGGAGTCACGGGATTACAATGAGCAGTTCTTC.

This chain uses TRBV7-8 with TRBJ2-5; 7 bases align to TRBD2. Germline V gene lookup returns CDR1 SGHVS and CDR2 FQNEAQ. The V gene end was trimmed by 5 bases and the J gene end by 2 bases; junction bases not matched to a gene: 11. This CDR3 contains 16 residues. Here the CDR3 reads CASSQRGGLGQETQYF. In DNA, the CDR3 is TGTGCCAGCAGCCAGAGGGGTGGACTAGGGCAAGAGACCCAGTACTTC.

This chain connects TRBV2 to TRBJ2-7; TRBD2 matches at 9 bases. CDR1 and CDR2 from the germline V gene are SNHLY and FYNNEI. J lost 3 bases, V lost 4 bases, and 4 bases had no gene match. The CDR3 length is 14 residues. CDR3 sequence (DNA): TGTGCCAGCAGTGGGCTAGCGGGGAACTACGAGCAGTACTTC. Translated: CASSGLAGNYEQYF.

The genes are TRBV5-1 and TRBJ2-4; D gene unclear. The CDR3 spans 15 residues. Germline assignment: CDR1 SGHRS and CDR2 YFSETQ. Trimming took 4 bases from V and 2 from J, leaving 13 bases between them. Here the CDR3 reads CASSPTPVSKNIQYF. The CDR3 nucleotides are TGCGCCAGCAGCCCCACTCCCGTTTCCAAAAACATTCAGTACTTC.

V and J are TRBV30 and TRBJ2-7; D remains ambiguous. The ends were cut back, 0 bases at V and 4 bases at J, with 7 bases in the middle. The CDR3 is made up of 12 amino acids. The germline V gene has CDR1 GTSNPN and CDR2 SVGIG (reference sequence). The CDR3 loop is CAWSVNIYEQYF. The DNA of the CDR3 is TGTGCCTGGAGTGTAAATATATACGAGCAGTACTTC.

The chain has TRBV29-1 and TRBJ2-7; D is tentatively TRBD1 or TRBD2 (6 bases each). This CDR3 is built from 12 residues. With 7 bases removed from V and 4 bases from J, the gap between germline ends came to 14 bases. Germline CDR1 is SQVTM and CDR2 is ANQGSEA. CDR3 sequence (DNA): TGCAGCGCGGGGGCGGGACGGTACGAGCAGTACTTC. This codes for CSAGAGRYEQYF.

With respect to this clone: The junction and the germline gene differ at one end; a read error may be behind it. The chain joins TRBV12-5 to TRBJ2-7; D unresolved. The CDR3 sequence is 12 residues long. In germline, CDR1 is LGHNT, CDR2 FRNRAP. The DNA of the CDR3 is TGTGCTAGTGGTTTGGTACTGGGCGACCGCAACTTC. This sequence encodes CASGLVLGDRNF.

The chain couples TRBV3-1 (or the pseudogene TRBV3-2) to TRBJ1-6; D is uncertain. The germline V gene encodes CDR1 LGHDT and CDR2 YNNKEL (reference sequence). V lost 4 bases to trimming and J lost 8 bases, with 15 bases between them. The CDR3 is 15 amino acids. The CDR3 here is CASSPSVTGDSPLHF. The CDR3 DNA is TGTGCCAGCAGCCCTTCGGTAACCGGAGATTCACCCCTCCACTTT.

The chain joins TRBV12-3 or TRBV12-4 to TRBJ1-1, with D uncertain. There are 13 residues in the CDR3. The V gene lost 4 bases and the J gene lost 1 base, with 7 bases spanning the gap. For the CDR3, the DNA is TGTGCCAGCAGTTATACAGAGAACACTGAAGCTTTCTTT. Residues: CASSYTENTEAFF.

This clone was seen a few times. V and J are TRBV7-9 and TRBJ2-3, with a possible D match to TRBD2 (5 bases). CDR3 length: 13 amino acids. CDR1 is SEHNR and CDR2 is FQNEAQ in the germline V gene (reference sequence). V lost 5 bases and J 6 bases, leaving 12 bases between the germline ends. The CDR3: CASSPRGPDTQYF. The CDR3, as DNA: TGTGCCAGCAGCCCCCGAGGGCCCGATACGCAGTATTTT.

The V and J genes are TRBV5-4 and TRBJ2-1; 8 nucleotides align to TRBD1. CDR3 length: 14 amino acids. V gave up 4 bases and J gave up 6 bases; unmatched junction bases: 6. Looked up from germline, CDR1 is SGHNT and CDR2 is YYREEE (reference sequence). CDR3 in amino acids: CASSPGQGRNEQFF. The CDR3 DNA follows: TGTGCCAGCAGCCCCGGACAGGGACGCAATGAGCAGTTCTTC.

This rearrangement joins TRBV27 to TRBJ2-1; perhaps TRBD1 as D (5 bases). The V gene's germline CDR1 is MNHEY and CDR2 SMNVEV (reference sequence). The CDR3 runs to 16 residues. Trimming removed 4 bases from V and 0 bases from J, with 13 bases in between. The CDR3 loop reads CASSSRQSASYNEQFF. The CDR3 DNA follows: TGTGCCAGCAGTTCTCGACAGAGTGCCTCCTACAATGAGCAGTTCTTC.

The sample holds one count of this clone. The CDR3 sequence is CASSKTERTEAFF. The DNA of the CDR3 is TGCGCCAGCAGCAAGACGGAGAGGACTGAAGCTTTCTTT. The chain employs TRBV4-1 and TRBJ1-1; D is unclear. The germline CDR1 and CDR2 sequences are MGHRA and YSYEKL. The V gene lost 5 bases and the J gene lost 5 bases, with 12 bases spanning the gap. This CDR3 comprises 13 residues.

The chain recombines TRBV27 with TRBJ2-5, with a weak D call TRBD2 (6 bases). The CDR3 covers 14 residues. V lost 2 bases and J 4 bases, leaving 11 bases between the germline ends. The germline gives CDR1 MNHEY, CDR2 SMNVEV (reference sequence). This CDR3 reads CASSLIRGGETQYF. For the CDR3, the DNA is TGTGCCAGCAGTTTAATAAGGGGAGGAGAGACCCAGTACTTC.

The chain combines TRBV11-2 with TRBJ2-5; 7 bases are shared with TRBD1. With 5 bases clipped from V and 4 bases from J, the junction kept 10 bases outside the gene matches. This CDR3 has 15 residues. Germline CDR1 SGHAT, CDR2 FQNNGV. The CDR3 here is CASSPAWTGGETQYF. The CDR3 DNA reads as TGTGCCAGCAGCCCGGCGTGGACAGGAGGAGAGACCCAGTACTTC.

The rearrangement links TRBV9 to TRBJ1-2; D might be TRBD1 (6 bases). There are 13 residues in the CDR3. With 4 bases removed from V and 7 bases from J, the gap between germline ends came to 14 bases. Germline CDR1 reads SGDLS; CDR2 reads YYNGEE. The CDR3 loop reads CASSLGGGPGYTF. The CDR3 DNA reads TGTGCCAGCAGCCTGGGGGGGGGCCCTGGCTACACCTTC.

This chain uses TRBV5-8 with TRBJ2-7; the D gene is possibly TRBD2 (5 bases). The CDR3 totals 15 residues. V lost 3 bases and J lost 0, with 13 bases in between. Germline CDR1 SGHTS, CDR2 YDEGEE. The CDR3 is CASSYDRDSSYEQYF. The CDR3 DNA reads as TGTGCCAGCAGCTACGACCGGGATAGCTCCTACGAGCAGTACTTC.